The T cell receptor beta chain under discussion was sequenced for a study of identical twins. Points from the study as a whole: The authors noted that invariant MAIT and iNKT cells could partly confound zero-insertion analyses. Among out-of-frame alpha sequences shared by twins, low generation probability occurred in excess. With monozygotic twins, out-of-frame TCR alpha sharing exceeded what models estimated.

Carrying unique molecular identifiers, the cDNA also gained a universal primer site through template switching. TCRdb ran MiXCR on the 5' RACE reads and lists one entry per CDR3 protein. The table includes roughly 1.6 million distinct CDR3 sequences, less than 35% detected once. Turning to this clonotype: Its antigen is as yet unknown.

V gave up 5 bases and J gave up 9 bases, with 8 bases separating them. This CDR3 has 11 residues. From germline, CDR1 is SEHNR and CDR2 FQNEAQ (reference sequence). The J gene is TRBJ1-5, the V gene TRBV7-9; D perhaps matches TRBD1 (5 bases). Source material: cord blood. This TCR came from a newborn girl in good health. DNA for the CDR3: TGTGCCAGCAGCCGAGGGGTGCCCCAGCATTTT. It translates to CASSRGVPQHF.